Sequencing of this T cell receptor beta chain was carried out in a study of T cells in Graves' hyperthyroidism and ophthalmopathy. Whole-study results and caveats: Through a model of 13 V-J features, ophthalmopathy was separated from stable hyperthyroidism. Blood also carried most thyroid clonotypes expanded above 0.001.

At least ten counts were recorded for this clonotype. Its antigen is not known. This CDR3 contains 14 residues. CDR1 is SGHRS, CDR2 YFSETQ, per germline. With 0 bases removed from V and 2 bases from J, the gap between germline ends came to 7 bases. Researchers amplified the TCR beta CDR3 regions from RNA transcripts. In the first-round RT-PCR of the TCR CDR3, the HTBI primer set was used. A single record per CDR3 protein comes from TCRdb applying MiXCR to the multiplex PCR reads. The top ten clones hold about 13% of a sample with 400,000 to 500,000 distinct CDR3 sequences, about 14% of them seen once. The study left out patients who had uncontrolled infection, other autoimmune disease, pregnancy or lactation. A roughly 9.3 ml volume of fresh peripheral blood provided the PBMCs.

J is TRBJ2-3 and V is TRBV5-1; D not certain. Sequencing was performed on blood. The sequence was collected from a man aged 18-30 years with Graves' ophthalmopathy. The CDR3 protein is CASSLASFTDTQYF. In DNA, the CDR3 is TGCGCCAGCAGCTTGGCATCATTCACAGATACGCAGTATTTT.